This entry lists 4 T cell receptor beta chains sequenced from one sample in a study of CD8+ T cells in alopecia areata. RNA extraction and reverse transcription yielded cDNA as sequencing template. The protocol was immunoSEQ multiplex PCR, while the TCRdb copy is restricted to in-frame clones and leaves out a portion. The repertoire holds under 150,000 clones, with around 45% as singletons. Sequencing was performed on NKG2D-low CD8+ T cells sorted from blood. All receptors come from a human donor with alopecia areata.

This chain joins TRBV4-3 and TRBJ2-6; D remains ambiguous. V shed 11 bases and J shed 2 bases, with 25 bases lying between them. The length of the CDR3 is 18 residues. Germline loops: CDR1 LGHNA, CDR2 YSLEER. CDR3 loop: CAPAEKVVVGAGANVLTF. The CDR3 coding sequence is TGCGCCCCCGCGGAAAAGGTCGTGGTTGGAGCTGGGGCCAACGTCCTGACTTTC.

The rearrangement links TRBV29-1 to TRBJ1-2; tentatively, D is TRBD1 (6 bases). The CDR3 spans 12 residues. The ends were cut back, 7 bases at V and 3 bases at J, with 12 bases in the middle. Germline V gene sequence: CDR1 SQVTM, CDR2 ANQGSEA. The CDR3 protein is CSGIHRDYGYTF. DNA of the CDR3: TGCAGCGGAATACACAGGGACTATGGCTACACCTTC.

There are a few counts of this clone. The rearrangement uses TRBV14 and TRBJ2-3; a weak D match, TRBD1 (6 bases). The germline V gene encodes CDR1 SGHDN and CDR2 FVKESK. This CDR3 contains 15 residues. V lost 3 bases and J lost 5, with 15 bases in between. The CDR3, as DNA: TGTGCCAGCAGCCACGAGGGGGTTCCACTAGATACGCAGTATTTT. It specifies CASSHEGVPLDTQYF.

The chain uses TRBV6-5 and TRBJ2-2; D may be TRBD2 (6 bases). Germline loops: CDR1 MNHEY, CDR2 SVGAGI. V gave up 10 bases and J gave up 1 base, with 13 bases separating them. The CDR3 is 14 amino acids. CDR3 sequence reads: CATTSSKNTGELFF. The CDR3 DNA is TGTGCCACCACTAGCTCGAAGAACACCGGGGAGCTGTTTTTT.